This TCR beta chain appears in the sequencing data of a study of T cells in Graves' hyperthyroidism and ophthalmopathy. Details on this clonotype: What it recognizes is unknown.

Thyroid ultrasound and orbital computed tomography, with clinical symptoms and serum thyroxine and TRAb, informed diagnoses. Amplified TCR beta CDR3 regions came from RNA transcripts. Researchers ran a first-round RT-PCR on the TCR CDR3 using the HTBI primer set. From the multiplex PCR reads, TCRdb called clonotypes with MiXCR, one entry per CDR3 protein. The table records more than 500,000 distinct CDR3 sequences, around 16% of them present only once. General study points: Onset of ophthalmopathy came a median roughly 6.5 months after the model predicted it. From stable hyperthyroidism, ophthalmopathy was set apart by a 13 V-J model. Appearing also in blood were most of the thyroid clonotypes expanded above 0.001.

This sequence was found in a woman in her thirties with Graves' ophthalmopathy. Sequenced sample: blood.

The CDR3 is CASSPRVGQGAGEQYF. The DNA of the CDR3 is TGTGCCAGCAGCCCCCGAGTGGGACAGGGGGCAGGCGAGCAGTACTTC. This chain links TRBV9 with TRBJ2-7; 12 bases line up with TRBD1. CDR1 is SGDLS and CDR2 is YYNGEE in the germline V gene. The junction had 11 bases not matched to a gene; V was cut back by 4 bases and J by 6 bases. The CDR3 totals 16 residues.